This TCR beta chain emerged from a study of cytomegalovirus exposure and HLA in healthy donors (dated 2017 in TCRdb). For the wider study: In an earlier analysis of roughly 590 of the donors, about 260 Gb of sequence data and 117 million unique TCR beta sequences from approximately 180 million T cells were reported. On average, roughly 250,000 unique TCR beta nucleotide sequences were sequenced per donor among a few hundred genotyped donors of the cohort, with around 19% of those sequences being non-productive. The study used immunosequencing to profile the T cell repertoires of 666 subjects and linked those repertoires to cytomegalovirus serostatus. Both class I and class II loci were covered by HLA typing, at four-digit resolution. Donor age, sex, ethnicity and CMV serostatus were collected together with the repertoire data. The genetic ancestry cluster associated with self-reported Caucasian donors included 81% of the roughly 390 genotyped donors. A later analysis re-examined previously published TCR beta repertoires from roughly 650 donors and added high-resolution HLA genotyping to investigate patterns of TCR occurrence. In a later genetic analysis, genome-wide SNP genotypes for about 65% of the roughly 670 donors were used, and that subset was treated as a discovery cohort. Besides the first cohort of more than 650 subjects, a separate validation cohort made up of roughly 130 different subjects was used. In the later analysis, no new phenotypic data were used to find candidate immune exposures; instead, reliance was placed on TCR beta sequences and their occurrence across donors. Four or five DR-DQ haplotypes were handled as single units for association and clustering because linkage in the cohort was strong. An early release that covered 500 to 800 HLA-typed donors contained approximately 300 gigabases of sequencing data and some 87 million unique TCR sequences. All discovery cohort repertoires had been generated on a single sequencing platform. In an earlier analysis of 587 of the donors, high-throughput TCR beta sequencing was used to judge whether each TCR beta V gene segment behaved as functional or pseudogenic. The study aimed to test whether cataloging public T cell receptors could reveal signatures of past pathogen exposure. Typing coverage varied by locus: about 620-640 donors for A, B, C, DRB1 and DQB1; 522 for DQA1; more than 600 for DPA1; around 490 for DPB1. High-throughput TCR immunosequencing, statistical association of individual TCRs with disease status, and machine learning were combined to predict cytomegalovirus infection status. Summary of the overall study and its limitations: The only immune exposure information available for the cohort was CMV serostatus. According to a later analysis, most CMV-associated TCR beta chains appeared to be HLA-restricted, and the HLA associations seemed to be driven largely by CMV exposure. Only TCR beta chains were sequenced in this cohort, and the absence of alpha or paired-chain data limited detectable features. In an earlier analysis of 587 of the donors, most TCR beta V segments appeared in productive rearrangements about 90% or about 30% of the time, broadly matching IMGT annotations. Most TCR sequences were observed very rarely across donors, whereas some public TCRs were present in many individuals. The authors suggested that the approach could potentially be generalized to other disease states and immunological phenotypes. A later analysis found that TCR association rates varied across HLA loci, with DRB1 alleles showing the most associated TCRs and HLA-C alleles the fewest. According to a later analysis, parvovirus B19, influenza, CMV and Epstein-Barr virus appeared linked to several top co-occurrence clusters. The classifier was reported to diagnose cytomegalovirus status with high specificity and sensitivity in both the original cohort and the validation cohort. Roughly uniform sequencing depth across donors was assumed in presence/absence analyses, although this assumption may not hold. HLA typing was unavailable for some donors at each locus, so association tests used only the typed subset. A later genetic analysis associated a missense DCLRE1C variant with V-gene and J-gene trimming of TCR beta chains, and an independent cohort replicated the association. The study gave a list of some 150 TCR beta chains associated with cytomegalovirus. The sequencing pipeline was judged likely to have produced a cluster of highly shared sequence variants as a technical artifact. Because counts were too low, 15 to 20 rarely observed V segments, including chromosome 9 orphons, were left out of the earlier analysis of a few hundred of the donors. Linkage disequilibrium might explain the correlated functional status among segregating V segments, but an unknown experimental factor could not be ruled out. According to a later genetic analysis, donors in an Asian-associated ancestry cluster had fewer N-insertions in productive TCRs than the roughly 700-donor mean. Some IMGT-functional V segments, including TRBV6-2 and TRBV6-3, could not be distinguished by the 87-base-pair reads and were therefore excluded. Compared with equally common non-associated chains, HLA-associated TCR beta chains in a later analysis were more clonally expanded and had lower generation probabilities. In vitro tests confirmed that a few of the cytomegalovirus-associated TCR beta chains recognize cytomegalovirus antigens. In a later analysis, some 18,000 TCR beta sequences were associated with specific HLA alleles at a false discovery rate of 0.05. A further reported finding was that TCR beta sequences accurately predicted the HLA-A and HLA-B alleles for most subjects in the first cohort. When HLA alleles, especially DR and DQ, strongly co-occurred, attributing TCR associations to individual alleles was difficult.

This clone came up a few times. Its antigen remains undetermined. Base qualities were left out, and no much larger clone turns up one base away. The cohort consisted of 600 to 700 healthy bone marrow donors. All cohort members were sampled while nominally healthy, although unrecorded immune exposures were likely present. The donor was CMV seropositive and was included in the group of 250 to 300 seropositive cohort members. Every donor gave a peripheral blood sample, and the peripheral blood mononuclear cells from that sample were used for TCR beta sequencing. The Qiagen DNeasy Blood Extraction Kit was used to extract genomic DNA from the blood cell samples. Relative to germline, V is missing 5 bases and J is missing 2 bases, with 5 bases of the junction outside any gene match. From a lookup of the germline V gene, CDR1 and CDR2 are SGHAT and FQNNGV. From the cysteine up to the phenylalanine, the CDR3 has a length of 17 residues. The sequence is cut down to CDR3 DNA, 51 bases in frame from base 1.

Libraries were built with the immunoSEQ multiplex PCR assay. A mixture of 60 forward primers for TCR Vbeta segments and 13 reverse primers for TCR Jbeta segments was used in the multiplex PCR. Amplification of the CDR3 region of rearranged TCR beta genes was performed with a multiplex PCR assay on genomic DNA. Amplified TCR beta libraries were sequenced as 87-base-pair reads on the Illumina HiSeq System. As for the original processing: In a later analysis, tens of millions of unique TCR beta chains were counted across the 666 repertoires, and roughly 10 million of these chains were shared by at least two donors. Raw reads were error-corrected and collapsed into unique sequences by a nearest-neighbor algorithm in which closely related sequences were merged to remove PCR and sequencing errors. Alignment of CDR3 sequences to IMGT reference sequences was used to assign V, D and J gene segments. For a sequence to be retained, a match of at least six nucleotides was required to both a V gene segment and a J gene segment. Rearrangements were classified as productive when the CDR3 lacked stop codons and remained in frame with V and J, and all other rearrangements were classified as non-productive. CDR3 was defined according to IMGT convention as the region running from the second conserved V-encoded cysteine to the conserved J-encoded phenylalanine. Sequences without an unambiguous match to a single V gene segment were excluded from the earlier analysis of 500 to 700 of the donors. An earlier analysis of fewer than 750 of the donors called V segments functional above 56.7% productive rearrangements and segregating when the between-donor standard deviation exceeded 5%. To diagnose cytomegalovirus status from the catalog of TCR beta chain sequences, a statistical classification framework was built. In a later analysis, V and J genes were assigned by comparing TCR nucleotide sequences against IMGT/GENE-DB human TR gene sequences. A later analysis assigned CDR3 sequences and most-parsimonious VDJ recombination scenarios with the TCRdist pipeline. A later analysis defined each TCR beta chain by its CDR3 amino acid sequence plus V-gene family, and excluded reads lacking a unique V-gene family. As a way to deal with suspected cross-contamination and a sequencing artifact, a later analysis dropped nearly 600 nucleotide sequences that were highly shared and had low generation probability. In a later analysis, a clonal expansion index was calculated for each public chain from normalized within-repertoire ranks of inferred template counts. A later analysis computed generation probabilities with a VDJ recombination model fitted to out-of-frame rearrangements, and checked the results against IGoR. Hypergeometric tests were used in a later analysis to score TCR-TCR, TCR-HLA and TCR-CMV co-occurrence, with a repertoire-size bias correction applied to the TCR pairs. To estimate false discovery rates, a later analysis permuted the HLA or CMV assignments 20 times. A later analysis grouped co-occurring TCRs with DBSCAN, adding TCRdist sequence similarity when clustering within HLA-allele-positive subsets. Co-occurrence clustering excluded repertoires with fewer than 30,000 or more than 120,000 public chains, plus five with anomalous nucleotide sharing. The table comes from immuneACCESS by way of TCRdb, which keeps in-frame sequences with V and J called. Part of the clones is missing from these tables; in studies checked, under half for an unresolved V gene and the rest for unknown reasons. V, J and clone size were drawn from that table, and D and trimming were deduced from the DNA. For this sample the table gives more than 85,000 clones, of which approximately 76% were detected only once. The ten most abundant clones make up roughly 8% of the sample.

Sample: PBMCs. The chain is encoded by TRBV11-2 joined to TRBJ2-3; 15 junctional bases match TRBD2. The clonotype comes from a woman between 50 and 59 years old in good health and CMV-seropositive. The CDR3 reads CASSPRTSGRVTDTQYF. In nucleotide form, the sequence is TGTGCCAGCAGCCCCCGGACTAGCGGGAGGGTCACAGATACGCAGTATTTT.